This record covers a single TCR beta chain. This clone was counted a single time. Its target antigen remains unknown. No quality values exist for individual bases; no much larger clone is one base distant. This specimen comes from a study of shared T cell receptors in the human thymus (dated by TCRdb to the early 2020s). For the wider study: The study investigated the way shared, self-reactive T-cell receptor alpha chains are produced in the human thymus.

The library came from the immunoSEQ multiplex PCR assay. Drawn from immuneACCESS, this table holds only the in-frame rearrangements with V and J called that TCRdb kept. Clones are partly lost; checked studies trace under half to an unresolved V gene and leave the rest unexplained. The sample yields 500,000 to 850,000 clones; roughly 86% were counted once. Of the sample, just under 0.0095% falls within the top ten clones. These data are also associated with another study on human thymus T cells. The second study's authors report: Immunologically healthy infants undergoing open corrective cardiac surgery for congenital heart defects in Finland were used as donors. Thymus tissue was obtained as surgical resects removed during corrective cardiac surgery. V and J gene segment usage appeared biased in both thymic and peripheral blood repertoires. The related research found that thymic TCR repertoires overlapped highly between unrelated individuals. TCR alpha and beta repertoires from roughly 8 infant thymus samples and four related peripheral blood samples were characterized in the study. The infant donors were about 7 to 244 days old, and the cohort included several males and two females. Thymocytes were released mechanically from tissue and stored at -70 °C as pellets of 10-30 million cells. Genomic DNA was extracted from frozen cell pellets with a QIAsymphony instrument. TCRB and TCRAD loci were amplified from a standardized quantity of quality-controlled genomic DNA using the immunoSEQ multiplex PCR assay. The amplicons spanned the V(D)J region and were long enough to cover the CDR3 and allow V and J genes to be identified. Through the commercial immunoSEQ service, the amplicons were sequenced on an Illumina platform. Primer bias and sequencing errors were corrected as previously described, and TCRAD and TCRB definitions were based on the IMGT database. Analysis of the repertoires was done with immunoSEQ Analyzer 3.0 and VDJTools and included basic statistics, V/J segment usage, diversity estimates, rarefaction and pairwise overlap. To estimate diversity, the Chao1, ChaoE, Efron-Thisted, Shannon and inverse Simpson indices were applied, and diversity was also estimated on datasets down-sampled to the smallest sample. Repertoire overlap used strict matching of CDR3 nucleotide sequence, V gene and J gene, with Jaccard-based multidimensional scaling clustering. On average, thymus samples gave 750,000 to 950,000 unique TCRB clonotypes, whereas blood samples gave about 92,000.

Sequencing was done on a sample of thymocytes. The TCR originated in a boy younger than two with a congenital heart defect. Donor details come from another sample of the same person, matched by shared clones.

Here the CDR3 is given as CSVTHSDSYEQYF. The nucleotide sequence reads TGCAGCGTGACGCACTCGGACAGCTACGAGCAGTACTTC. The sequence joins TRBV29-1 to TRBJ2-7; a tentative D call is TRBD1 (6 bases match). V was cut back by 6 bases and J by 3 bases, leaving a gap of 15 bases between them. From its cysteine to its phenylalanine, the CDR3 spans 13 amino acids. Left in the record is the CDR3 DNA by itself, 39 bases read in frame from the first base. CDR1 and CDR2, per the germline V gene, are SQVTM and ANQGSEA.